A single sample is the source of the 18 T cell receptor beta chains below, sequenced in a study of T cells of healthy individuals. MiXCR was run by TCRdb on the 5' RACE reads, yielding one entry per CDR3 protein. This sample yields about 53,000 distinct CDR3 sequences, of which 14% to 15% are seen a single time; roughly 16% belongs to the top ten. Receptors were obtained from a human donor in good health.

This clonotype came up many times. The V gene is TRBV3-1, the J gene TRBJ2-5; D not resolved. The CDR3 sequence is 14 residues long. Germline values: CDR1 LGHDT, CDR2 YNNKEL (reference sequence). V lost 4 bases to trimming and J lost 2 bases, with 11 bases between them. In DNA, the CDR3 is TGTGCCAGCAGCCCAAGCAGGTTTCAAGAGACCCAGTACTTC. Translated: CASSPSRFQETQYF.

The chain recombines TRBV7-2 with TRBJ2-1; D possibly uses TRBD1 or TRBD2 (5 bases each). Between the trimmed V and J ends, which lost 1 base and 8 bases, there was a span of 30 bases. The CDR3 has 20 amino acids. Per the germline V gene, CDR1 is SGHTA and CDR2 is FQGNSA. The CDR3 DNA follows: TGTGCCAGCAGCTTAGTAGGGTCAAGGGGACGAGTTTTCGGGTATGATGAGCAGTTCTTC. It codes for CASSLVGSRGRVFGYDEQFF.

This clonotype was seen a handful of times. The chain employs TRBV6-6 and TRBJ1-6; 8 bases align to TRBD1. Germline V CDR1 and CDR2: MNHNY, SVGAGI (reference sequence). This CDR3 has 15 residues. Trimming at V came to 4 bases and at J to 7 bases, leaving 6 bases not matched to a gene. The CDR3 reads CASSLMDRVNSPLHF. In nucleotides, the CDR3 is TGTGCCAGCAGTTTAATGGACAGGGTGAATTCACCCCTCCACTTT.

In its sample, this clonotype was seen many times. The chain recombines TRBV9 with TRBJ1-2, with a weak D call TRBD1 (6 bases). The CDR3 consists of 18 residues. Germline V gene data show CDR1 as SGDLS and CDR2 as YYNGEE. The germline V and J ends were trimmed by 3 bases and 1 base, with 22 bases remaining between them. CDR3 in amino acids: CASSAVFPKTGDNYGYTF. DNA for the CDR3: TGTGCCAGCAGCGCCGTGTTTCCCAAGACAGGCGATAACTATGGCTACACCTTC.

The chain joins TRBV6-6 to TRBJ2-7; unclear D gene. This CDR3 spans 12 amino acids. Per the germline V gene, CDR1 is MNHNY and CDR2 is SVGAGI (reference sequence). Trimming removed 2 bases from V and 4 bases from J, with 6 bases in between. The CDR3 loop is CASSYEVYEQYF. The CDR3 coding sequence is TGTGCCAGCAGTTACGAGGTTTACGAGCAGTACTTC.

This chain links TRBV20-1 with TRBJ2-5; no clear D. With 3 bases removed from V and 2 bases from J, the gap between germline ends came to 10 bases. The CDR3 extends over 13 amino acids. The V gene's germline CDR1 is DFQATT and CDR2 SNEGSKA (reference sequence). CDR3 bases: TGCAGTGCTAGCGACAACCCTCAAGAGACCCAGTACTTC. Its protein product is CSASDNPQETQYF.

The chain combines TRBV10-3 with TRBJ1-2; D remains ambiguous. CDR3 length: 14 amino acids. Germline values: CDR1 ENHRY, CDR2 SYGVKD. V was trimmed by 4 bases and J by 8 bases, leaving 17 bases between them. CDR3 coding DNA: TGTGCCATCAGTGGCGGGGAAATGGGCGGAGGCTACACCTTC. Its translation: CAISGGEMGGGYTF.

CDR3: CATGGGGTNTQYF. The CDR3 bases are TGTGCCACTGGGGGCGGGGGTACCAATACGCAGTATTTT. The chain joins TRBV10-3 to TRBJ2-3, with D possibly TRBD2 on 7 matching bases. Germline V gene lookup returns CDR1 ENHRY and CDR2 SYGVKD. This CDR3 has 13 amino acids. V lost 10 bases and J 7 bases, leaving 18 bases between the germline ends.

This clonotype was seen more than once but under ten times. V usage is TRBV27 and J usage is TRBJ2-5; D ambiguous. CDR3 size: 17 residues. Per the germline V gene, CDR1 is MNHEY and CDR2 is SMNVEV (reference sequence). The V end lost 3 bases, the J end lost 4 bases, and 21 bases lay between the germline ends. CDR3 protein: CASSFGGSGWSRETQYF. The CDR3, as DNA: TGTGCCAGCAGTTTCGGTGGCTCTGGTTGGAGTAGAGAGACCCAGTACTTC.

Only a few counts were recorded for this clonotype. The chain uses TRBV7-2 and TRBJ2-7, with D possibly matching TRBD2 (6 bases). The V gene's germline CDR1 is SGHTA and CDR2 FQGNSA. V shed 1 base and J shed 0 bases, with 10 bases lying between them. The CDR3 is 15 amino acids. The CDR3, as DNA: TGTGCCAGCAGCTTAGTGGACTACTCCTCCTACGAGCAGTACTTC. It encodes CASSLVDYSSYEQYF.

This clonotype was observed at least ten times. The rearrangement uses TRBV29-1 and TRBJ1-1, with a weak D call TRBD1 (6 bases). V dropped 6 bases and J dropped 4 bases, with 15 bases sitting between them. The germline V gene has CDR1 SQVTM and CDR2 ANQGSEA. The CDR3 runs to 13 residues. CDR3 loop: CSVGRDTSTEAFF. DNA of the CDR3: TGCAGCGTGGGGCGGGACACTAGCACTGAAGCTTTCTTT.

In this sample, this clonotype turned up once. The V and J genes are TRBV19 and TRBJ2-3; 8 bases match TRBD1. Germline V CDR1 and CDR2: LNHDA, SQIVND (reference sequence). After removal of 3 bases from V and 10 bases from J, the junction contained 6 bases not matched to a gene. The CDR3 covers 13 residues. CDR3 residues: CASSIGTGEAQYF. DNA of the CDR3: TGTGCCAGTAGTATCGGGACAGGCGAAGCGCAGTATTTT.

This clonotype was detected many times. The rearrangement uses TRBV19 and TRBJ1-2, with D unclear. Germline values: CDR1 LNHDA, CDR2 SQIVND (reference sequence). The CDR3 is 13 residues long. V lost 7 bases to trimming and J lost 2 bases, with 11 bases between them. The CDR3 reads CASTNRPNYGYTF. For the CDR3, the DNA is TGTGCCAGTACTAACCGCCCGAACTATGGCTACACCTTC.

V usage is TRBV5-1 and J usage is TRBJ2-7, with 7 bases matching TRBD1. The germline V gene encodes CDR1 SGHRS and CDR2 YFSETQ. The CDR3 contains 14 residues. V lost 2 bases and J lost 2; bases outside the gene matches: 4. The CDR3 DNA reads TGCGCCAGCAGCTTTGACGGACAGGCCTACGAGCAGTACTTC. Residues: CASSFDGQAYEQYF.

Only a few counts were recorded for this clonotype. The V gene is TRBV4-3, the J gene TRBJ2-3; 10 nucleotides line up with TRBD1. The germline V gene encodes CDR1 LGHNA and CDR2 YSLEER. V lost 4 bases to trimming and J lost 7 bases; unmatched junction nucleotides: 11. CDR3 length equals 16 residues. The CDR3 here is CASSRRQGAAGNTQYF. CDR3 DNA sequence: TGCGCCAGCAGCCGCCGACAGGGGGCAGCCGGAAATACGCAGTATTTT.

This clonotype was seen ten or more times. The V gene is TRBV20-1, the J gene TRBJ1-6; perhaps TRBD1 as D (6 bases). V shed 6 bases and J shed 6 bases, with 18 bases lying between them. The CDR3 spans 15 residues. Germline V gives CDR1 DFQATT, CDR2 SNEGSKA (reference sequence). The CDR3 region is CSAYRWTDVNSPLHF. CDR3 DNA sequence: TGCAGTGCCTACCGCTGGACAGACGTTAATTCACCCCTCCACTTT.

The CDR3 reads CASSEEAGEETQYF. As DNA, the CDR3 is TGTGCCAGCAGTGAAGAGGCAGGGGAAGAGACCCAGTACTTC. This chain uses TRBV2 with TRBJ2-5, with a possible D match to TRBD1 (6 bases). The V end lost 1 base, the J end lost 3 bases, and 9 bases lay between the germline ends. Germline V gene sequence: CDR1 SNHLY, CDR2 FYNNEI. There are 14 residues in the CDR3.

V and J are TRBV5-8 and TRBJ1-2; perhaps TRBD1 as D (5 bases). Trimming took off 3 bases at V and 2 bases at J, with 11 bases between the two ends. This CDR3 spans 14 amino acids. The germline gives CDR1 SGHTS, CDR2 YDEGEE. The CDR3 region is CASSYGTPNYGYTF. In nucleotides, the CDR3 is TGTGCCAGCAGCTACGGGACTCCCAACTATGGCTACACCTTC.